A single sample gave rise to the 12 T cell receptor beta chains below, sequenced in a study of cytomegalovirus exposure and HLA in healthy donors. The PCR was carried out with 60 Vbeta primers and 13 Jbeta primers. Libraries were prepared by immunoSEQ multiplex PCR; TCRdb keeps only in-frame clonotypes and omits some of them. The profile shows 100,000 or so clones, approximately 79% of them singletons. Source material: PBMCs. These receptors all stem from a man younger than 45 in good health and CMV-seropositive.

The rearrangement joins TRBV21-1 to TRBJ1-5; the DNA was not used to check the table's D call, TRBD1. TRBV21-1 is termed a pseudogene. The CDR3 is made up of 16 amino acids. This CDR3 is CASSKGQYNSNQPQHF. The CDR3 nucleotides read TGTGCCAGCAGCAAAGGACAGTATAATAGCAATCAGCCCCAGCATTTT.

The chain recombines TRBV9 with TRBJ1-1, with TRBD1 as a possible D gene (5 bases). Germline-derived CDR1 and CDR2 are SGDLS and YYNGEE. V lost 0 bases to trimming and J lost 3 bases, with 12 bases between them. The CDR3 consists of 15 residues. The CDR3 here is CASSVDQGSYTEAFF. CDR3 DNA sequence: TGTGCCAGCAGCGTAGATCAGGGATCGTACACTGAAGCTTTCTTT.

This chain uses TRBV5-1 with TRBJ2-7; no reliable D call. CDR1 and CDR2 from the germline V gene are SGHRS and YFSETQ. The V end was cut by 4 bases, the J end by 3 bases, with 8 bases between. The CDR3 is made up of 12 amino acids. As DNA, the CDR3 is TGCGCCAGCAGCCCCGGCGGCTACGAGCAGTACTTC. Translating it yields CASSPGGYEQYF.

Details on this clone: At the DNA level, this CDR3 is encoded by other sequences in the same sample as well. The V call is TRBV19, the J call TRBJ2-7, with D maybe TRBD1 (5 bases). The germline CDR1 and CDR2 sequences are LNHDA and SQIVND (reference sequence). The CDR3 spans 14 residues. Deletions cut 2 bases from V and 0 bases from J, with 8 bases between. CDR3 amino acids: CASSIQGSSYEQYF. For the CDR3, the DNA is TGTGCCAGTAGTATACAGGGAAGCTCCTACGAGCAGTACTTC.

This clone was detected only once. V gene TRBV2 combines with J gene TRBJ1-1; D is perhaps TRBD1 (6 bases). V shed 1 base and J shed 11 bases, with 11 bases lying between them. The CDR3 contains 12 residues. Germline assignment: CDR1 SNHLY and CDR2 FYNNEI. CDR3 DNA: TGTGCCAGCAGTGAAGGGGGGCGAGGCGCTTTCTTT. Translated, it gives CASSEGGRGAFF.

The DNA of the CDR3 is TGCAGCGTTTCAGGGGGGGATACGCAGTATTTT. This encodes CSVSGGDTQYF. This rearrangement joins TRBV29-1 to TRBJ2-3; TRBD1 might be the D (7 bases). The ends were cut back, 5 bases at V and 6 bases at J, with 9 bases in the middle. Germline V gene sequence: CDR1 SQVTM, CDR2 ANQGSEA. The CDR3 runs to 11 residues.

This clone was recorded once. The J gene is TRBJ1-4, the V gene TRBV28, with a weak D call TRBD1 (5 bases). This CDR3 contains 14 residues. CDR1 and CDR2 from the germline V gene are MDHEN and SYDVKM. Trimming left V 2 bases short and J 8 bases short, with 12 bases between. CDR3 region: CASSLGAGREKLFF. CDR3 DNA sequence: TGTGCCAGCAGTTTAGGGGCAGGGCGGGAAAAACTGTTTTTT.

The chain couples TRBV6-1 to TRBJ2-5; D is possibly TRBD1 (6 bases). Germline V gene lookup returns CDR1 MNHNS and CDR2 SASEGT. Trimming took off 6 bases at V and 5 bases at J, with 13 bases between the two ends. This CDR3 contains 13 residues. The CDR3 loop reads CASRGTLGETQYF. For the CDR3, the DNA is TGTGCCAGCAGGGGGACACTGGGGGAGACCCAGTACTTC.

The V gene is TRBV27, the J gene TRBJ2-1, with D possibly being TRBD2 (6 bases). CDR1 MNHEY and CDR2 SMNVEV come from the germline V gene (reference sequence). Deletions cut 7 bases from V and 6 bases from J, with 16 bases between. The CDR3 is made up of 14 amino acids. Here the CDR3 DNA reads TGTGCCAGCACCCCGGTTGGAGGGAGCAATGAGCAGTTCTTC. Translated: CASTPVGGSNEQFF.

This clone was found once. The gene calls are TRBV27 and TRBJ1-1; 9 bases map to TRBD1. CDR3 length: 14 amino acids. V shed 4 bases and J 3 bases; nucleotides not matched to a gene: 3. In germline, CDR1 is MNHEY, CDR2 SMNVEV (reference sequence). In nucleotides, the CDR3 is TGTGCCAGCAGTTCGAGGACAGGGGACACTGAAGCTTTCTTT. Its protein product is CASSSRTGDTEAFF.

This chain connects TRBV29-1 to TRBJ2-7; 7 bases line up with TRBD2. CDR1 is SQVTM and CDR2 is ANQGSEA in the germline V gene. The trim removed 7 bases at V and 2 bases at J, leaving 8 bases unmatched. This CDR3 contains 13 residues. Written as DNA, the CDR3 is TGCAGCGCCGTGACTAGCCGCACCTACGAGCAGTACTTC. Encoded protein: CSAVTSRTYEQYF.

The V and J genes are TRBV2 and TRBJ2-5; 14 nucleotides align to TRBD2. V gave up 4 bases and J gave up 5 bases; unmatched junction bases: 0. Germline V gene data show CDR1 as SNHLY and CDR2 as FYNNEI. The CDR3 is 14 amino acids. The CDR3 DNA reads as TGTGCCAGCAGTGGGACTAGCGGGGGGGAGACCCAGTACTTC. It yields the protein CASSGTSGGETQYF.